One sample yielded the 32 T cell receptor beta chains listed below, sequenced in a study of blood T cell repertoires in COVID-19. Using immunoSEQ multiplex PCR, the repertoire was profiled, and TCRdb retains in-frame clones only, with some absent. This sample has around 200,000 clones, with more than 75% found just once. The sequencing input was peripheral blood. These receptors were collected from a woman in her late teens or twenties who had recovered from COVID-19.

The chain uses TRBV12-5 and TRBJ2-5, with TRBD2 identical over 11 bases. The V and J ends lost 1 base and 5 bases, in that order; junction bases with no gene match: 6. The length of the CDR3 is 16 residues. Germline lookup yields CDR1 LGHNT and CDR2 FRNRAP. CDR3 sequence: CASGLGIAGGFETQYF. DNA of the CDR3: TGTGCTAGTGGTTTGGGGATAGCGGGGGGGTTCGAGACCCAGTACTTC. The variable domain in full, with the rest retrieved from reference TRBV12-5 and TRBJ2-5, is DARVTQTPRHKVTEMGQEVTMRCQPILGHNTVFWYRQTMMQGLELLAYFRNRAPLDDSGMPKDRFSAEMPDATLATLKIQPSEPRDSAVYFCASGLGIAGGFETQYFGPGTRLLVL.

This chain links TRBV4-2 with TRBJ2-5, with D possibly being TRBD2 (6 bases). This CDR3 is 14 amino acids long. V shed 0 bases and J shed 9 bases, with 14 bases lying between them. Germline lookup yields CDR1 LGHNA and CDR2 YNFKEQ. This CDR3 reads CASSQDSGEWAQYF. The CDR3, as DNA: TGTGCCAGCAGCCAAGATTCGGGGGAGTGGGCCCAGTACTTC.

This sequence joins TRBV4-3 and TRBJ2-3, with D tentatively TRBD2 (6 bases). Trimming pared 1 base from V and 4 bases from J, leaving 12 bases between. The CDR3 spans 15 residues. In germline, CDR1 is LGHNA, CDR2 YSLEER. The CDR3 is CASSQGASVSDTQYF. The CDR3 DNA reads as TGCGCCAGCAGCCAAGGGGCTAGCGTCTCAGATACGCAGTATTTT.

This chain connects TRBV29-1 to TRBJ1-4; a possible D gene is TRBD1 (6 bases). Trimming cost V 6 bases and J 5 bases, with 13 bases left between them. Germline lookup yields CDR1 SQVTM and CDR2 ANQGSEA. The CDR3 is 13 amino acids. DNA for the CDR3: TGCAGCGTAGAGGGACACGCGAATGAAAAACTGTTTTTT. It is translated as CSVEGHANEKLFF.

The chain recombines TRBV7-2 with TRBJ1-5; maybe TRBD1 (6 bases). Trimming shortened V by 4 bases and J by 4 bases, and 11 bases separated the two germline ends. The CDR3 sequence is 14 residues long. CDR1 and CDR2 (germline): SGHTA, FQGNSA. As DNA, the CDR3 is TGTGCCAGCAGCTCAGATGGACAGAATCAGCCCCAGCATTTT. Translation: CASSSDGQNQPQHF.

This rearrangement joins TRBV10-3 to TRBJ1-5, with 7 bases matching TRBD1. CDR1 is ENHRY and CDR2 is SYGVKD in the germline V gene. J was trimmed by 5 bases and V by 6 bases; bases with no gene match: 4. This CDR3 is built from 13 residues. DNA for the CDR3: TGTGCCATCAGCGGGACAGTGGATCAGCCCCAGCATTTT. This translates into CAISGTVDQPQHF.

This rearrangement joins TRBV6-5 to TRBJ2-1; 7 bases are a match to TRBD1. The V gene's germline CDR1 is MNHEY and CDR2 SVGAGI. J gave up 5 bases and V 6 bases, and 10 bases lay outside the gene matches. This CDR3 spans 15 amino acids. The CDR3 DNA reads as TGTGCCAGCAGCCTCTGGGGTCAGGGGGACAATGAGCAGTTCTTC. This sequence encodes CASSLWGQGDNEQFF.

The V and J genes are TRBV19 and TRBJ2-3; 9 positions agree with TRBD1. J was trimmed by 3 bases and V by 10 bases; bases with no gene match: 14. The CDR3 extends over 16 amino acids. Germline values: CDR1 LNHDA, CDR2 SQIVND (reference sequence). The CDR3 spells CATRTTDRGRTDTQYF. Here the CDR3 DNA reads TGTGCCACCCGAACAACGGACAGGGGCAGGACAGATACGCAGTATTTT. The whole variable domain, filled in from reference TRBV19 and TRBJ2-3, reads DGGITQSPKYLFRKEGQNVTLSCEQNLNHDAMYWYRQDPGQGLRLIYYSQIVNDFQKGDIAEGYSVSREKKESFPLTVTSAQKNPTAFYLCATRTTDRGRTDTQYFGPGTRLTVL.

This clone turned up a few times. The rearrangement links TRBV4-2 to TRBJ1-4; D gene unclear. Germline V gene data show CDR1 as LGHNA and CDR2 as YNFKEQ. CDR3 length: 14 amino acids. V lost 7 bases and J 5 bases, leaving 14 bases between the germline ends. Written as DNA, the CDR3 is TGTGCCAGCAAAGGGAGACCCCAGAATGAAAAACTGTTTTTT. This translates into CASKGRPQNEKLFF.

CDR3 DNA sequence: TGCAGTGTAGATCGAGATACGCAGTATTTT. It is translated as CSVDRDTQYF. This chain links TRBV20-1 with TRBJ2-3, with D hard to call. Germline V gives CDR1 DFQATT, CDR2 SNEGSKA (reference sequence). The CDR3 sequence is 10 residues long. Trimming stripped 7 bases from V and 5 bases from J, with 7 bases between.

This chain connects TRBV3-1 (or the pseudogene TRBV3-2) to TRBJ2-2; possible D gene TRBD2, 5 bases. Germline V lookup: CDR1 LGHDT, CDR2 YNNKEL (reference sequence). The germline V and J ends were trimmed by 1 base and 5 bases, with 5 bases remaining between them. The CDR3 contains 13 residues. The CDR3 sequence: CASSQAGTGELFF. In DNA, the CDR3 is TGTGCCAGCAGCCAAGCGGGGACCGGGGAGCTGTTTTTT.

In DNA form, the CDR3 reads TGCGCCAGCAGCCGCAGGCGGGAAACCTTGAACACTGAAGCTTTCTTT. Its protein is CASSRRRETLNTEAFF. The chain couples TRBV5-1 to TRBJ1-1; D is undetermined. V lost 4 bases to trimming and J lost 0 bases, with 16 bases between them. CDR3 size: 16 residues. Looked up from germline, CDR1 is SGHRS and CDR2 is YFSETQ.

The chain joins TRBV5-4 to TRBJ1-1; TRBD1 aligns across 8 bases. Germline CDR1 SGHNT, CDR2 YYREEE (reference sequence). Trimming at V came to 6 bases and at J to 1 base, leaving 5 bases not matched to a gene. The CDR3 runs to 14 residues. CDR3 in amino acids: CASIVGTGNTEAFF. CDR3 sequence (DNA): TGTGCCAGCATCGTAGGGACAGGGAACACTGAAGCTTTCTTT.

On this clone: Other nucleotide sequences in the sample specify the same CDR3. The rearrangement links TRBV18 to TRBJ1-1; no firm D call. The ends were cut back, 1 base at V and 1 base at J, with 7 bases in the middle. CDR1 and CDR2 from the germline V gene are KGHSH and LQKENI. The CDR3 has 14 amino acids. CDR3: CASSPRQSNTEAFF. In DNA, the CDR3 is TGTGCCAGCTCACCACGACAATCGAACACTGAAGCTTTCTTT.

The chain joins TRBV6-5 to TRBJ1-2, with D unclear. With 2 bases removed from V and 0 bases from J, the gap between germline ends came to 13 bases. This CDR3 comprises 16 residues. Per germline, CDR1 MNHEY and CDR2 SVGAGI. The CDR3 reads CASSYAPPVANYGYTF. CDR3 DNA sequence: TGTGCCAGCAGTTACGCCCCCCCCGTAGCTAACTATGGCTACACCTTC.

This clone has only one observation. The CDR3 nucleotides read TGTGCCAGCAGCTTAGGAGGCCAAAAAGAGACCCAGTACTTC. Encoded protein: CASSLGGQKETQYF. The chain employs TRBV7-2 and TRBJ2-5; D unresolved. The CDR3 runs to 14 residues. Germline V gene lookup returns CDR1 SGHTA and CDR2 FQGNSA. V shed 1 base and J shed 3 bases, with 9 bases lying between them.

As regards this clone: The limits of the CDR3 on the DNA are not certain, so only TCRdb's listed CDR3 is given. The chain is built from TRBV12-2 and TRBJ2-2; the table calls TRBD2, which could not be checked here. TRBV12-2 is given as a pseudogene. The CDR3 is made up of 19 amino acids, end residues included. CDR3 sequence: CASRPPVGGGAGETGELFF.

Only one count was recorded for this clone. The rearrangement joins TRBV6-2 or TRBV6-3 to TRBJ2-1; D remains unclear. Trimming removed 6 bases from V and 5 bases from J, with 14 bases in between. The germline CDR1 and CDR2 sequences are MNHEY and SVGEGT. This CDR3 region has 14 residues. CDR3 in amino acids: CASSSARSNNEQFF. The DNA of the CDR3 is TGTGCCAGCAGCTCCGCCCGGTCCAACAATGAGCAGTTCTTC.

The CDR3: CASLGRGNYGYTF. In DNA, the CDR3 is TGTGCCAGTTTGGGCCGGGGAAACTATGGCTACACCTTC. The V gene is TRBV19, the J gene TRBJ1-2; no definite D call. The CDR3 length is 13 residues. V gave up 8 bases and J gave up 2 bases, with 12 bases separating them. Per germline, CDR1 LNHDA and CDR2 SQIVND (reference sequence).

The chain is built from TRBV7-2 and TRBJ1-2; 7 bases line up with TRBD1. Germline V CDR1 and CDR2: SGHTA, FQGNSA. The CDR3 is 16 amino acids. V lost 1 base and J lost 0; bases outside the gene matches: 5. CDR3 nucleotide sequence: TGTGCCAGCAGCTTAGGGGGGACAGCAGCTAACTATGGCTACACCTTC. The encoded protein is CASSLGGTAANYGYTF.

This chain uses TRBV24-1 with TRBJ1-2, with a weak D call TRBD1 (5 bases). The CDR3 loop spans 13 amino acids. Per germline, CDR1 KGHDR and CDR2 SFDVKD. V shed 5 bases and J shed 2 bases, with 8 bases lying between them. The CDR3 spells CATSGRTNYGYTF. The CDR3 region has the DNA TGTGCCACCAGTGGCCGGACAAACTATGGCTACACCTTC.

The chain joins TRBV7-3 to TRBJ2-1, with 13 nucleotides matching TRBD2. Per germline, CDR1 SGHTA and CDR2 FQGTGA. Unmatched junction bases numbered 10, after V lost 4 bases and J lost 10 bases. CDR3 length equals 16 residues. CDR3: CASSSRTSGSTREQFF. CDR3 nucleotides: TGTGCCAGCAGCTCACGGACTAGCGGGAGTACTCGGGAGCAGTTCTTC.

The chain links TRBV5-6 to TRBJ2-7; 12 bases fit TRBD2. The V gene end was trimmed by 3 bases and the J gene end by 4 bases; junction bases not matched to a gene: 11. Germline CDR1 and CDR2: SGHDT and YYEEEE. This CDR3 is 17 amino acids long. In nucleotides, the CDR3 is TGTGCCAGCAGCTCAACCCCGGCTAGCGGGAGGGGTTACGAGCAGTACGTC. Amino acid sequence: CASSSTPASGRGYEQYV.

This clone has more than one count but fewer than ten. The chain combines TRBV7-9 with TRBJ2-2; possibly TRBD2 for D (7 bases). The CDR3 extends over 17 amino acids. V was pared by 6 bases and J by 2 bases, with 19 bases between. Germline values: CDR1 SEHNR, CDR2 FQNEAQ (reference sequence). The CDR3 bases are TGTGCCAGCAGTAACTACGGGGGGACAATAAACACCGGGGAGCTGTTTTTT. Protein: CASSNYGGTINTGELFF.

The V and J genes are TRBV24-1 and TRBJ2-1; 8 positions match TRBD2. The CDR3 length is 14 residues. The germline gives CDR1 KGHDR, CDR2 SFDVKD. The junction had 4 bases not matched to a gene; V was cut back by 2 bases and J by 8 bases. The CDR3 protein is CATSDSGRGDEQFF. The CDR3 region has the DNA TGTGCCACCAGTGATTCGGGGCGGGGGGATGAGCAGTTCTTC.

The CDR3 region is CASSLPGTVNQPQHF. CDR3 DNA sequence: TGTGCCAGCAGCTTGCCCGGGACAGTCAATCAGCCCCAGCATTTT. The chain couples TRBV6-2 or TRBV6-3 to TRBJ1-5; TRBD1 matches at 7 bases. Germline values: CDR1 MNHEY, CDR2 SVGEGT. J gave up 3 bases and V 6 bases, and 8 bases lay outside the gene matches. The CDR3 has 15 residues.

The V call is TRBV3-1 (or the pseudogene TRBV3-2), the J call TRBJ1-1, with D uncertain. CDR1 is LGHDT and CDR2 is YNNKEL in the germline V gene (reference sequence). Trimming left V 5 bases short and J 3 bases short, with 13 bases between. The CDR3 loop spans 14 amino acids. CDR3 nucleotides: TGTGCCAGCAGCGACCGAGGGATCGACACTGAAGCTTTCTTT. Its protein is CASSDRGIDTEAFF.

This clone was seen only once. This chain uses TRBV19 with TRBJ1-1, with D perhaps TRBD1 (5 bases). The V gene's germline CDR1 is LNHDA and CDR2 SQIVND (reference sequence). The CDR3 extends over 13 amino acids. Trimming left V 5 bases short and J 0 bases short, with 7 bases between. The CDR3 loop reads CASSQGLNTEAFF. The CDR3, as DNA: TGTGCCAGTAGTCAGGGTTTGAACACTGAAGCTTTCTTT.

The V gene is TRBV11-2, the J gene TRBJ2-3; 11 bases agree with TRBD2. Trimming cost V 0 bases and J 6 bases; bases outside gene matches: 5. CDR1 is SGHAT, CDR2 FQNNGV, per germline. The CDR3 is 16 residues long. The chain's CDR3 is CASSLDASGRWDTQYF. In DNA form, the CDR3 reads TGTGCCAGCAGCTTAGATGCTAGCGGGAGGTGGGATACGCAGTATTTT. The full variable domain, completed using reference TRBV11-2 and TRBJ2-3, is EAGVAQSPRYKIIEKRQSVAFWCNPISGHATLYWYQQILGQGPKLLIQFQNNGVVDDSQLPKDRFSAERLKGVDSTLKIQPAKLEDSAVYLCASSLDASGRWDTQYFGPGTRLTVL.

This chain links TRBV11-2 with TRBJ2-3; 13 bases match TRBD2. J gave up 2 bases and V 5 bases, and 7 bases lay outside the gene matches. The length of the CDR3 is 17 residues. Germline-derived CDR1 and CDR2 are SGHAT and FQNNGV. DNA for the CDR3: TGTGCCAGCAGCAACCCGGGACTAGCGGGATCCACAGATACGCAGTATTTT. Translating gives CASSNPGLAGSTDTQYF.

This clone was observed a handful of times. This sequence joins TRBV29-1 and TRBJ1-5; 9 bases agree with TRBD1. CDR3 length: 13 residues. The V and J ends lost 7 bases and 4 bases, in that order; junction bases with no gene match: 5. Germline values: CDR1 SQVTM, CDR2 ANQGSEA. The CDR3 DNA sequence: TGCAGCGCAACAGGGGGCTTTAATCAGCCCCAGCATTTT. As protein: CSATGGFNQPQHF.

The V and J genes are TRBV7-2 and TRBJ1-4; no definite D call. Trimming stripped 1 base from V and 0 bases from J, with 18 bases between. The CDR3 runs 19 residues. Germline assignment: CDR1 SGHTA and CDR2 FQGNSA. The CDR3 DNA sequence: TGTGCCAGCAGCTTAGACGGGCGGCAGCGCGGGGCAACTAATGAAAAACTGTTTTTT. Encoded protein: CASSLDGRQRGATNEKLFF.